The present entry profiles one T cell receptor beta chain with its context. This entry belongs to a study of cytomegalovirus exposure and HLA in healthy donors. Study context: Genotyping of 398 donors showed that 70% to 90% belonged to the Caucasian-associated ancestry cluster.

The PCR employed 60 Vbeta primers together with 13 Jbeta primers. Clones were sequenced by immunoSEQ multiplex PCR, and TCRdb holds only the in-frame ones, with some missing. This table holds 130,000 or so clones, around 79% found once. Germline CDR1 is SGHTA and CDR2 is FQGNSA. V was cut by 2 bases and J by 3 bases, with 10 bases left in between. The CDR3 extends over 14 amino acids. Source material: PBMCs. This receptor was identified in a woman aged 18-29 years in good health and CMV-seronegative. The genes are TRBV7-2 and TRBJ1-2, with D perhaps TRBD1 (5 bases). This CDR3 reads CASSLSSGDYGYTF. CDR3 in DNA: TGTGCCAGCAGCTTAAGTTCGGGGGACTATGGCTACACCTTC.